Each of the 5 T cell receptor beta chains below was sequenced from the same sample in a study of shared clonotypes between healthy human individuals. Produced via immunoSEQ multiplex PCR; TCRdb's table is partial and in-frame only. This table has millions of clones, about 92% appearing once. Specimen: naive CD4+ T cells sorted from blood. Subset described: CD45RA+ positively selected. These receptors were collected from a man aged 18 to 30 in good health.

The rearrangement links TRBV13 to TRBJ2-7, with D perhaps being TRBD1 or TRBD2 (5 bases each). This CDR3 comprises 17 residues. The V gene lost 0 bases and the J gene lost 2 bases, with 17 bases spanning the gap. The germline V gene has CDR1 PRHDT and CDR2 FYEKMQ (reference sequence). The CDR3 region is CASSLGFAGTGTYEQYF. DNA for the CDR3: TGTGCCAGCAGCTTAGGATTCGCCGGGACGGGGACCTACGAGCAGTACTTC.

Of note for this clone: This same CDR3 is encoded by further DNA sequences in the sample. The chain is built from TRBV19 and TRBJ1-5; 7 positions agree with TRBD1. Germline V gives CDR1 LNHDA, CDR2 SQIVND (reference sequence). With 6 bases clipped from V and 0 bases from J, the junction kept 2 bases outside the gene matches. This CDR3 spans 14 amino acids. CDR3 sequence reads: CASRQGYSNQPQHF. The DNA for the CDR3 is TGTGCCAGTAGACAGGGGTATAGCAATCAGCCCCAGCATTTT. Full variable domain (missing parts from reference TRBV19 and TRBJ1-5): DGGITQSPKYLFRKEGQNVTLSCEQNLNHDAMYWYRQDPGQGLRLIYYSQIVNDFQKGDIAEGYSVSREKKESFPLTVTSAQKNPTAFYLCASRQGYSNQPQHFGDGTRLSIL.

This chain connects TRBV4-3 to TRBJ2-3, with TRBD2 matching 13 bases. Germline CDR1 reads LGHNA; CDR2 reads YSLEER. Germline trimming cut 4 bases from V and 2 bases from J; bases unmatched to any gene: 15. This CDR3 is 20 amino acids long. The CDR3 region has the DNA TGCGCCAGCAGCCGGAAGGGACTAGCGGGACCAGGGGGGCCCACAGATACGCAGTATTTT. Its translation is CASSRKGLAGPGGPTDTQYF.

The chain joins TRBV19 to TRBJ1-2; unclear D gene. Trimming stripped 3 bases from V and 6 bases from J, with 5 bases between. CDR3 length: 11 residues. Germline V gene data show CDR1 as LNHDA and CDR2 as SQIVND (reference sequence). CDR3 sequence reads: CASSIWDGYTF. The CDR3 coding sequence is TGTGCCAGTAGTATTTGGGATGGCTACACCTTC.

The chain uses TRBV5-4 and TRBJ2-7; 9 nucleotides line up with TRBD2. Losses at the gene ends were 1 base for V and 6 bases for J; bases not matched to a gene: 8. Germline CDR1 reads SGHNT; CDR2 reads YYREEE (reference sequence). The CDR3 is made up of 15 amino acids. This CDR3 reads CASSLTASGDGEQYF. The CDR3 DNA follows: TGTGCCAGCAGCTTGACCGCTAGCGGGGACGGCGAGCAGTACTTC.